The rows below give T cell receptor beta chains drawn from one sample of a study of T cell responses to AZD1222 COVID-19 vaccine. Assay used: immunoSEQ multiplex PCR; TCRdb lists only in-frame clones, some missing. The table records about 84,000 clones, 75% to 90% of them present only once. The source material was peripheral blood, sampled 28 days after the second AZD1222 dose. These receptors originate from an adult who received the AZD1222 COVID-19 vaccine. The CDR3 runs from the conserved cysteine through the conserved F or W.

J	length	V	CDR3
TRBJ2-2	14	TRBV7-8	CASSFSGNTGELFF
TRBJ2-1	12	TRBV2	CASSEGLLEQFF
TRBJ2-5	15	TRBV5-1	CASSLGGGLQETQYF
TRBJ1-4	14	TRBV28	CASSLDIGGEKLFF
TRBJ2-7	13	TRBV5-8	CASSVQGAYEQYF
TRBJ2-1	13	TRBV27	CASSLDSYNEQFF
TRBJ1-1	12	TRBV6-5	CASSYGGTEAFF
TRBJ1-5	17	TRBV4-2	CASSQPNPGQINQPQHF
TRBJ1-5	13	TRBV6-4	CASSELRGQPQHF
TRBJ1-4	16	TRBV19	CASSPGELGIGEKLFF
TRBJ2-4	15	TRBV7-8	CASSRGRVAKNIQYF
TRBJ1-1	16	TRBV10-3	CAIRTNRGGLTTEAFF
TRBJ2-7	13	TRBV6-5	CASKKTIGYEQYF